A single sample is the source of the 8 T cell receptor beta chains below, sequenced in a study of CD8+CD57+ T cells in acquired aplastic anemia. All sequencing subjects had displayed CD8+CD57+ cell expansion on flow cytometry. Researchers used genomic DNA as the template to profile TCR beta VDJ and CDR3. TCRdb reprocessed the reads with MiXCR, giving one entry per CDR3 protein. The table lists 90,000 to 150,000 distinct CDR3 sequences, roughly 55% of them singletons. Sequenced sample: sorted CD4+, CD8+, or CD8+CD57+ T cells (not recorded which) from PBMCs. The receptors were gathered from a human donor with aplastic anemia.

The chain combines TRBV29-1 with TRBJ1-4, with D unclear. There are 14 residues in the CDR3. Trimming took off 4 bases at V and 6 bases at J, with 15 bases between the two ends. The germline V gene has CDR1 SQVTM and CDR2 ANQGSEA. CDR3 region: CSVGGPTLYEKLFF. The CDR3 DNA is TGCAGCGTTGGAGGGCCTACTCTATATGAAAAACTGTTTTTT.

This chain joins TRBV15 and TRBJ2-4; 11 nucleotides line up with TRBD1. CDR1 is LNHNV and CDR2 is YYDKDF in the germline V gene (reference sequence). V lost 6 bases to trimming and J lost 9 bases; unmatched junction nucleotides: 7. This CDR3 comprises 14 residues. The chain's CDR3 is CATRQDRGPSIQYF. The CDR3, as DNA: TGTGCCACCAGACAGGACAGGGGGCCTAGCATTCAGTACTTC.

The chain uses TRBV5-6 and TRBJ2-3; TRBD2 might be the D (6 bases). V gave up 2 bases and J gave up 4 bases, with 11 bases separating them. Germline values: CDR1 SGHDT, CDR2 YYEEEE. This CDR3 is built from 14 residues. CDR3 sequence: CASSLRSGPDTQYF. CDR3 in DNA: TGTGCCAGCAGCTTACGTAGCGGCCCAGATACGCAGTATTTT. The full variable domain, rest sourced from reference TRBV5-6 and TRBJ2-3, is DAGVTQSPTHLIKTRGQQVTLRCSPKSGHDTVSWYQQALGQGPQFIFQYYEEEERQRGNFPDRFSGHQFPNYSSELNVNALLLGDSALYLCASSLRSGPDTQYFGPGTRLTVL.

The V gene is TRBV2, the J gene TRBJ2-2; a weak D match, TRBD1 (6 bases). The V gene lost 5 bases and the J gene lost 0 bases, with 10 bases spanning the gap. The CDR3 loop spans 15 amino acids. CDR1 is SNHLY and CDR2 is FYNNEI in the germline V gene. CDR3: CASSPGTTNTGELFF. The CDR3 nucleotides read TGTGCCAGCAGTCCCGGGACAACGAACACCGGGGAGCTGTTTTTT. Filled out from reference TRBV2 and TRBJ2-2, the complete variable domain reads EPEVTQTPSHQVTQMGQEVILRCVPISNHLYFYWYRQILGQKVEFLVSFYNNEISEKSEIFDDQFSVERPDGSNFTLKIRSTKLEDSAMYFCASSPGTTNTGELFFGEGSRLTVL.

This clonotype was seen only a few times. This chain links TRBV12-1 with TRBJ2-7; the table's TRBD2 call for D was not verified on the DNA. TRBV12-1 is a pseudogene. The CDR3 consists of 16 residues. The chain's CDR3 is CASSLEGLAGDNEQYF. CDR3 DNA sequence: TGTGCCAGCAGCTTAGAGGGACTAGCGGGGGACAACGAGCAGTACTTC.

The CDR3 nucleotides are TGCAGCGTTGAAAGTGGAGGGACAGGGGGCAGCTACGAGCAGTACTTC. Translating gives CSVESGGTGGSYEQYF. V is TRBV29-1 and J is TRBJ2-7, with 12 bases fitting TRBD1. CDR1 is SQVTM and CDR2 is ANQGSEA in the germline V gene. Germline trimming cut 2 bases from V and 3 bases from J; bases unmatched to any gene: 8. The CDR3 covers 16 residues.

This clonotype was detected once. The V call is TRBV24-1, the J call TRBJ2-5, with D possibly being TRBD1 (6 bases). Germline V gene lookup returns CDR1 KGHDR and CDR2 SFDVKD. Between the trimmed V and J ends, which lost 4 bases and 5 bases, there was a span of 10 bases. This CDR3 has 13 amino acids. The chain's CDR3 is CATSETGLETQYF. The CDR3 DNA follows: TGTGCCACCAGTGAAACAGGGCTGGAGACCCAGTACTTC.

The chain links TRBV7-6 to TRBJ2-7; a possible D gene is TRBD1 (5 bases). CDR3 size: 14 residues. CDR1 is SGHVS and CDR2 is FNYEAQ in the germline V gene. With 4 bases removed from V and 5 bases from J, the gap between germline ends came to 15 bases. CDR3 DNA: TGTGCCAGCAGCTCCTCCCGACAGCACCACGAGCAGTACTTC. This codes for CASSSSRQHHEQYF. The full variable domain, rest sourced from reference TRBV7-6 and TRBJ2-7, is GAGVSQSPRYKVTKRGQDVALRCDPISGHVSLYWYRQALGQGPEFLTYFNYEAQQDKSGLPNDRFSAERPEGSISTLTIQRTEQRDSAMYRCASSSSRQHHEQYFGPGTRLTVT.